The 30 T cell receptor beta chains given below trace back to one sample, sequenced in a study of technical replicates of blood from a few donors. The repertoire was sequenced with immunoSEQ multiplex PCR; TCRdb's copy has only in-frame clones and lacks some. The table shows over 10,000 clones, with roughly three quarters occurring only once. The sequenced sample consisted of PBMCs. These receptors all stem from a human donor in good health.

The chain has TRBV27 and TRBJ2-2; 10 positions match TRBD1. Trimming at V came to 5 bases and at J to 4 bases, leaving 1 base not matched to a gene. The CDR3 sequence is 14 residues long. Per the germline V gene, CDR1 is MNHEY and CDR2 is SMNVEV (reference sequence). CDR3 region: CASSGQGVTGELFF. For the CDR3, the DNA is TGTGCCAGCAGTGGACAGGGGGTCACCGGGGAGCTGTTTTTT.

This clone was seen only a few times. The rearrangement uses TRBV11-3 and TRBJ2-1; 7 nucleotides line up with TRBD1. The CDR3 loop spans 17 amino acids. V gave up 5 bases and J gave up 5 bases; unmatched junction bases: 15. Germline V gene lookup returns CDR1 SGHNT and CDR2 YENEEA. CDR3: CASSPTGSGLVNNEQFF. In nucleotides, the CDR3 is TGTGCCAGCAGCCCGACAGGGTCTGGGCTAGTCAACAATGAGCAGTTCTTC.

The chain joins TRBV7-6 to TRBJ2-7, with TRBD2 matching 7 bases. The CDR3 contains 15 residues. CDR1 is SGHVS, CDR2 FNYEAQ, per germline. After removal of 6 bases from V and 2 bases from J, the junction contained 10 bases not matched to a gene. CDR3 amino acids: CASRGEGTLAYEQYF. The DNA of the CDR3 is TGTGCCAGCAGGGGGGAGGGGACCCTAGCCTACGAGCAGTACTTC.

The table lists this clone with a count of one. The CDR3 region is CASSPRQGITYEQYF. The DNA for the CDR3 is TGTGCCAGCTCACCCCGACAGGGCATTACCTACGAGCAGTACTTC. The V gene is TRBV18, the J gene TRBJ2-7, with TRBD1 matching 7 bases. The CDR3 sequence is 15 residues long. Per germline, CDR1 KGHSH and CDR2 LQKENI. After removal of 3 bases from V and 2 bases from J, the junction contained 7 bases not matched to a gene.

The chain recombines TRBV6-6 with TRBJ2-1, with 9 bases matching TRBD2. Germline V CDR1 and CDR2: MNHNY, SVGAGI (reference sequence). The trim removed 4 bases at V and 8 bases at J, leaving 6 bases unmatched. The CDR3 runs 14 residues. The CDR3 nucleotides are TGTGCCAGCAGTTGGTCTAGCGGGAATGATGAGCAGTTCTTC. Translation gives CASSWSSGNDEQFF.

CDR3 residues: CASSEAVSSYNEQFF. CDR3 nucleotides: TGTGCCAGCAGTGAAGCCGTGAGCTCCTACAATGAGCAGTTCTTC. The V call is TRBV6-1, the J call TRBJ2-1; no clear D. The CDR3 has 15 residues. Germline V CDR1 and CDR2: MNHNS, SASEGT. V gave up 0 bases and J gave up 0 bases, with 6 bases separating them.

The genes are TRBV6-6 and TRBJ2-1; D unclear. This CDR3 contains 11 residues. CDR1 is MNHNY and CDR2 is SVGAGI in the germline V gene (reference sequence). CDR3 loop: CAVAASNEQFF. The CDR3 region has the DNA TGTGCGGTTGCGGCTAGCAATGAGCAGTTCTTC.

This rearrangement joins TRBV19 to TRBJ1-5, with 9 bases that match TRBD1. The germline V gene has CDR1 LNHDA and CDR2 SQIVND (reference sequence). CDR3 length: 17 residues. The trim removed 3 bases at V and 1 base at J, leaving 7 bases unmatched. The CDR3: CASSIPPGTGSNQPQHF. DNA for the CDR3: TGTGCCAGTAGTATCCCCCCCGGGACAGGGAGCAATCAGCCCCAGCATTTT.

V is TRBV19 and J is TRBJ1-1; 8 bases fit TRBD1. Germline V gene data show CDR1 as LNHDA and CDR2 as SQIVND (reference sequence). V gave up 3 bases and J gave up 2 bases; unmatched junction bases: 5. The CDR3 sequence is 15 residues long. The CDR3 DNA sequence: TGTGCCAGTAGTATCTCAGGGGGCGCAAACACTGAAGCTTTCTTT. Residues: CASSISGGANTEAFF.

The rearrangement joins TRBV30 to TRBJ2-3; D uncertain. Germline CDR1 and CDR2: GTSNPN and SVGIG (reference sequence). The CDR3 length is 13 residues. V shed 7 bases and J shed 2 bases, with 13 bases lying between them. CDR3 DNA sequence: TGTGCCTCCTCAGACACCTACACAGATACGCAGTATTTT. This encodes CASSDTYTDTQYF.

The chain is built from TRBV6-1 and TRBJ1-1; D perhaps matches TRBD1 (6 bases). The CDR3 is made up of 15 amino acids. Trimming took 4 bases from V and 0 from J, leaving 12 bases between them. Germline V CDR1 and CDR2: MNHNS, SASEGT. CDR3 sequence: CASSAQGPMNTEAFF. Written as DNA, the CDR3 is TGTGCCAGCAGTGCTCAGGGGCCTATGAACACTGAAGCTTTCTTT.

This clone is medium-sized (0.01 to 0.1%) in the sample. The CDR3 sequence: CASSSGDRFPYEQYF. Written as DNA, the CDR3 is TGCGCCAGCAGCTCCGGGGACAGGTTTCCCTACGAGCAGTACTTC. The chain recombines TRBV5-1 with TRBJ2-7, with 8 bases lining up with TRBD1. This CDR3 is built from 15 residues. From germline, CDR1 is SGHRS and CDR2 YFSETQ. Losses at the gene ends were 3 bases for V and 2 bases for J; bases not matched to a gene: 7.

The V gene is TRBV6-1, the J gene TRBJ2-5, with 7 bases lining up with TRBD2. The V gene's germline CDR1 is MNHNS and CDR2 SASEGT. The ends lost 4 bases at V and 2 bases at J; junction bases unmatched: 7. The CDR3 runs 15 residues. CDR3 loop: CASSVGPGLQETQYF. Here the CDR3 DNA reads TGTGCCAGCAGTGTAGGACCGGGACTACAAGAGACCCAGTACTTC.

The chain employs TRBV27 and TRBJ2-1, with a possible D match to TRBD2 (6 bases). The germline CDR1 and CDR2 sequences are MNHEY and SMNVEV (reference sequence). V was pared by 0 bases and J by 4 bases, with 10 bases between. The CDR3 consists of 15 residues. The CDR3 DNA is TGTGCCAGCAGTTTATCGGGAGGACCTTACAATGAGCAGTTCTTC. This gives the protein CASSLSGGPYNEQFF.

The rearrangement links TRBV29-1 to TRBJ1-2; no clear D. The CDR3 sequence is 13 residues long. The V end was cut by 7 bases, the J end by 0 bases, with 12 bases between. Germline CDR1 SQVTM, CDR2 ANQGSEA. Here the CDR3 DNA reads TGCAGCGGGATTCTTGACACTAACTATGGCTACACCTTC. Amino acid sequence: CSGILDTNYGYTF. Full variable domain (rest looked up from reference TRBV29-1 and TRBJ1-2): SAVISQKPSRDICQRGTSLTIQCQVDSQVTMMFWYRQQPGQSLTLIATANQGSEATYESGFVIDKFPISRPNLTFSTLTVSNMSPEDSSIYLCSGILDTNYGYTFGSGTRLTVV.

The CDR3 region is CASSDGQTYEQYF. In DNA form, the CDR3 reads TGTGCCAGCAGTGACGGACAGACCTACGAGCAGTACTTC. The V call is TRBV6-1, the J call TRBJ2-7; D perhaps matches TRBD1 (6 bases). V was clipped by 3 bases and J by 2 bases, with 8 bases between them. Germline V lookup: CDR1 MNHNS, CDR2 SASEGT. This CDR3 is 13 amino acids long.

The chain has TRBV2 and TRBJ2-2, with D perhaps matching TRBD2 (7 bases). Germline V lookup: CDR1 SNHLY, CDR2 FYNNEI. CDR3 size: 15 residues. Trimming stripped 8 bases from V and 6 bases from J, with 19 bases between. CDR3 coding DNA: TGTGCCAGCTGGGGGGCGGGAGAATCGGCCGGGGAGCTGTTTTTT. Its protein product is CASWGAGESAGELFF.

The genes are TRBV30 and TRBJ2-7; TRBD1 matches at 7 bases. The ends lost 3 bases at V and 3 bases at J; junction bases unmatched: 11. The germline CDR1 and CDR2 sequences are GTSNPN and SVGIG (reference sequence). The CDR3 totals 15 residues. The CDR3 region has the DNA TGTGCCTGGAGGGGGGTGGATAGGGGGCGCTACGAGCAGTACTTC. Its translation: CAWRGVDRGRYEQYF.

This clone was found a few times. The V call is TRBV23-1, the J call TRBJ2-7, with a weak D call TRBD2 (6 bases). TRBV23-1 carries the ORF label, with uncertain function. The length of the CDR3 is 17 residues. With 0 bases removed from V and 3 bases from J, the gap between germline ends came to 18 bases. The CDR3 coding sequence is TGCGCCAGCAGTCAATCGTACCGGGACCGGGGGATCTACGAGCAGTACTTC. Its protein product is CASSQSYRDRGIYEQYF.

The chain recombines TRBV5-1 with TRBJ2-3; TRBD1 is a possible D gene (5 bases). V lost 6 bases to trimming and J lost 5 bases, with 19 bases between them. The CDR3 spans 15 residues. Germline assignment: CDR1 SGHRS and CDR2 YFSETQ. CDR3 nucleotide sequence: TGCGCCAGCACTCGCGAAAGGGCAGGGTTAGATACGCAGTATTTT. Residues: CASTRERAGLDTQYF. The full variable domain, completed using reference TRBV5-1 and TRBJ2-3, is KAGVTQTPRYLIKTRGQQVTLSCSPISGHRSVSWYQQTPGQGLQFLFEYFSETQRNKGNFPGRFSGRQFSNSRSEMNVSTLELGDSALYLCASTRERAGLDTQYFGPGTRLTVL.

The sample holds a few counts of this clone. The V and J genes are TRBV5-6 and TRBJ1-3, with D hard to call. Trimming shortened V by 5 bases and J by 8 bases, and 14 bases separated the two germline ends. The germline V gene encodes CDR1 SGHDT and CDR2 YYEEEE. The CDR3 extends over 13 amino acids. The CDR3 spells CASSPKSRDTIYF. The CDR3 nucleotides read TGTGCCAGCAGTCCTAAGTCACGGGACACCATATATTTT.

The chain carries TRBV5-1 and TRBJ2-7; 8 nucleotides match TRBD1. Germline V lookup: CDR1 SGHRS, CDR2 YFSETQ. The trim removed 0 bases at V and 4 bases at J, leaving 9 bases unmatched. The CDR3 consists of 16 residues. This chain's CDR3 is CASSLAYGQGRYEQYF. Here the CDR3 DNA reads TGCGCCAGCAGCTTGGCTTATGGACAGGGACGGTACGAGCAGTACTTC. The whole variable domain, filled in from reference TRBV5-1 and TRBJ2-7, reads KAGVTQTPRYLIKTRGQQVTLSCSPISGHRSVSWYQQTPGQGLQFLFEYFSETQRNKGNFPGRFSGRQFSNSRSEMNVSTLELGDSALYLCASSLAYGQGRYEQYFGPGTRLTVT.

This chain joins TRBV6-1 and TRBJ1-3; 7 bases are a match to TRBD1. Germline V lookup: CDR1 MNHNS, CDR2 SASEGT. J gave up 2 bases and V 0 bases, and 1 base lay outside the gene matches. The CDR3 is 15 residues long. In DNA form, the CDR3 reads TGTGCCAGCAGTGAAGCGCAGGGGGCTGGAAACACCATATATTTT. Translated, it gives CASSEAQGAGNTIYF.

The gene calls are TRBV29-1 and TRBJ2-3, with D maybe TRBD2 (6 bases). This CDR3 region has 16 residues. V lost 5 bases and J lost 4, with 22 bases in between. CDR1 is SQVTM and CDR2 is ANQGSEA in the germline V gene. CDR3 residues: CSVLTPLQRVPDTQYF. CDR3 DNA: TGCAGCGTTCTGACCCCACTACAGCGGGTACCAGATACGCAGTATTTT.

The V and J genes are TRBV10-2 and TRBJ2-1; 14 nucleotides agree with TRBD2. This CDR3 has 16 residues. Losses at the gene ends were 6 bases for V and 9 bases for J; bases not matched to a gene: 10. Germline V gives CDR1 WSHSY, CDR2 SAAADI. CDR3 nucleotides: TGCGCCAGCAGCGAAACCGGGACTAGCGGGAGCGGTGAGCAGTTCTTC. Translation gives CASSETGTSGSGEQFF.

The genes are TRBV7-8 and TRBJ2-1, with D tentatively TRBD2 (6 bases). The germline CDR1 and CDR2 sequences are SGHVS and FQNEAQ. V was cut by 5 bases and J by 5 bases, with 19 bases left in between. This CDR3 contains 16 residues. CDR3 coding DNA: TGTGCCAGCAGCGACGGGCGGGGTACTCGGGACAATGAGCAGTTCTTC. Translation: CASSDGRGTRDNEQFF.

V and J are TRBV9 and TRBJ2-7, with TRBD1 matching 9 bases. The CDR3 runs to 14 residues. Trimming took 3 bases from V and 6 from J; bases not matched to a gene: 7. From germline, CDR1 is SGDLS and CDR2 YYNGEE. The CDR3 protein is CASSERGQGGEQYF. The CDR3 bases are TGTGCCAGCAGCGAGAGGGGACAGGGCGGCGAGCAGTACTTC.

CDR3 sequence reads: CSVEDSLGTTYGYTF. The DNA of the CDR3 is TGCAGCGTTGAAGACAGCCTAGGAACTACCTATGGCTACACCTTC. The chain recombines TRBV29-1 with TRBJ1-2; unclear D gene. The length of the CDR3 is 15 residues. Germline assignment: CDR1 SQVTM and CDR2 ANQGSEA. V was trimmed by 0 bases and J by 4 bases, leaving 15 bases between them.

The J gene is TRBJ2-5, the V gene TRBV9, with 9 bases that match TRBD2. Germline V gives CDR1 SGDLS, CDR2 YYNGEE. V dropped 3 bases and J dropped 0; count of bases not matched to a gene: 3. The CDR3 sequence is 15 residues long. CDR3 nucleotides: TGTGCCAGCAGCGCGACTAGCGGATACCAAGAGACCCAGTACTTC. Its protein product is CASSATSGYQETQYF.

The chain is built from TRBV5-1 and TRBJ2-1, with 11 bases aligning to TRBD2. V trimming: 3 bases; J trimming: 7 bases; junction bases outside the gene matches: 9. This CDR3 region has 16 residues. The V gene's germline CDR1 is SGHRS and CDR2 YFSETQ. CDR3 sequence (DNA): TGCGCCAGCAGCTCCTCCGGGACTAGCGGTTGGAATGAGCAGTTCTTC. Translated: CASSSSGTSGWNEQFF.